This is a list of T cell receptor beta chains from one sample in a study of CD8 T cells in ankylosing spondylitis. TCRdb re-derived calls from the 5' RACE reads in MiXCR, one entry per CDR3 protein. The sample consists of roughly 200,000 distinct CDR3 sequences, roughly 13% of them appearing once. Sequences were obtained from blood, either unsorted or a sorted T cell fraction (not recorded which). Every receptor here comes from a male donor with ankylosing spondylitis or in good health (not recorded which). The CDR3 runs from the conserved cysteine through the conserved F or W. The order of the fields is D gene, J gene, clone size, V gene, CDR3 DNA, CDR3 protein. The D gene is left open where the match is weak. Clone size is given for some rows only: seen once, a few or many times, or a class if the clone is expanded.

>.|TRBJ2-6|.|TRBV5-1
TGCGCCAGCAGCTTGGGGGAGACTGGTCTCTCTGGGGCCAACGTCCTGACTTTC
CASSLGETGLSGANVLTF
>.|TRBJ2-5|few|TRBV12-3/TRBV12-4
TGTGCCAGCAGTTTCGGGGCGGGGCTTGAACCAGAGACCCAGTACTTC
CASSFGAGLEPETQYF
>.|TRBJ2-7|few|TRBV5-1
TGCGCCAGCAGCTTAGACAGCACCTACGAGCAGTACTTC
CASSLDSTYEQYF
>.|TRBJ2-7|.|TRBV30
TGTGCCTGGACGGCTAGCTCCTACGAGCAGTACTTC
CAWTASSYEQYF
>TRBD1|TRBJ1-2|.|TRBV5-1
TGCGCCAGCAGCTTTGGGACAGGGGATGACTATGGCTACACCTTC
CASSFGTGDDYGYTF
>TRBD2|TRBJ2-7|.|TRBV5-1
TGCGCCAGCAGCTTAGACTCCGGGACTAGCCTCTACGAGCAGTACTTC
CASSLDSGTSLYEQYF
>TRBD2|TRBJ2-1|.|TRBV29-1
TGCAGCGTCGCGGGACTAGCGGGAGGGGACTACAATGAGCAGTTCTTC
CSVAGLAGGDYNEQFF
>TRBD2|TRBJ2-1|.|TRBV3-1
TGTGCCACCACCCCGGGACTAGAGTTTTACAATGAGCAGTTCTTC
CATTPGLEFYNEQFF
>TRBD2|TRBJ2-5|few|TRBV4-1
TGCGCCAGCAGCGGAAAAGCGGGGGGTGGGTTGGAGACCCAGTACTTC
CASSGKAGGGLETQYF
>.|TRBJ2-7|many|TRBV5-1
TGCGCCAGCAGCTTGACCCCAGGGGACTACGAGCAGTACTTC
CASSLTPGDYEQYF
>.|TRBJ2-6|few|TRBV5-1
TGCGCCAGCAGCTTGGCCTTCGAGACGGCTGGGGCCAACGTCCTGACTTTC
CASSLAFETAGANVLTF